This TCR beta chain was found in a study of blood T cell repertoires in COVID-19. Study-level background: Samples of COVID-19 (acute and convalescent) were obtained from the United States, Italy and Spain. T cells, B-cell-depleted T cells, or PBMCs supplied cDNA or gDNA.

The authors' processing: Amplification with reference gene primers provided the estimates of nucleated cell counts. Measured with immunoSEQ multiplex PCR; TCRdb has only the in-frame clones, and not every one. That table gives V, J and clone size, and the DNA gave D and trimming. The sample holds around 100,000 clones, about 81% seen once. This clone was seen just once. The sample consisted of peripheral blood. This receptor was obtained from a woman aged 60 to 75 with acute or convalescent COVID-19.

The CDR3 here is CASSTGPQPQHF. In DNA, the CDR3 is TGTGCCAGCAGTACAGGACCACAGCCCCAGCATTTT. The V and J genes are TRBV12-3 or TRBV12-4 and TRBJ1-5, with D tentatively TRBD1 (5 bases). This CDR3 has 12 residues. Trimming pared 5 bases from V and 7 bases from J, leaving 9 bases between.